This T cell receptor beta chain was sequenced for a study of cytomegalovirus exposure and HLA in healthy donors. Study conclusions and caveats: The authors listed about 170 TCR beta chains as cytomegalovirus-associated.

Note on this clone: The antigen is not known.

The data were produced by immunoSEQ multiplex PCR, yet TCRdb's version contains in-frame clones alone and is incomplete. Of under 200,000 clones listed, about 81% were seen once; the top ten hold 1% to 1.5%. The CDR3 runs to 14 residues. The germline CDR1 and CDR2 sequences are SGHDT and YYEEEE. V lost 1 base, J lost 3 bases, and 11 bases lay in between. Material for sequencing was PBMCs. The gene calls are TRBV5-6 and TRBJ2-7; perhaps TRBD1 as D (6 bases). The sequence came from a woman between 25 and 40 years old in good health and CMV-seronegative. The CDR3 sequence is CASSLNREIYEQYF. In DNA, the CDR3 is TGTGCCAGCAGCTTGAACAGGGAAATCTACGAGCAGTACTTC.